The 27 T cell receptor beta chains in this list originate from one sample, sequenced in a study of graft-versus-host responses after intestinal transplantation. Clones were sequenced by immunoSEQ multiplex PCR, and TCRdb holds only the in-frame ones, with some missing. The data show approximately 20,000 clones, 65% to 85% seen once. Intraepithelial lymphocytes and lamina propria lymphocytes were released through processing of graft tissue. Sample: ileum tissue, taken about 20 days after intestinal transplant. These receptor sequences come from a human patient who received an intestinal transplant, so some T cells may come from the graft donor.

This clone was detected a few times. The CDR3 nucleotides read TGTGCCAGCAGTCTTAATGCGGGAAACACCATATATTTT. Its translation is CASSLNAGNTIYF. The chain recombines TRBV6-1 with TRBJ1-3; D is ambiguous. The CDR3 has 13 amino acids. In germline, CDR1 is MNHNS, CDR2 SASEGT. V was pared by 5 bases and J by 4 bases, with 9 bases between.

This sequence joins TRBV7-5 and TRBJ1-5; TRBD1, the table's D call, was not compared with the DNA. TRBV7-5 is deemed a pseudogene. This CDR3 has 16 residues. CDR3 DNA sequence: TGTGCCAGAAGCTTGGGGGGACAGGGACCAAATCAGCCCCAGCATTTT. Protein product: CARSLGGQGPNQPQHF.

The rearrangement uses TRBV18 and TRBJ1-2; D may be TRBD1 (6 bases). The germline gives CDR1 KGHSH, CDR2 LQKENI. CDR3 length: 17 amino acids. Trimming stripped 3 bases from V and 4 bases from J, with 21 bases between. The CDR3 loop is CASSPPRSTGSPYGYTF. The CDR3 DNA reads TGTGCCAGCTCACCCCCACGGTCCACAGGGAGCCCCTATGGCTACACCTTC.

This clone appeared a single time. This chain links TRBV5-5 with TRBJ1-4, with 10 positions matching TRBD1. Germline V gene sequence: CDR1 SGHKS, CDR2 YYEKEE (reference sequence). CDR3 length: 15 amino acids. Trimming cost V 4 bases and J 8 bases; bases outside gene matches: 8. The CDR3 here is CASSPGDRGREKLFF. The CDR3 nucleotides are TGTGCCAGCAGCCCGGGGGACAGGGGTCGGGAAAAACTGTTTTTT. Full variable domain (outside the CDR3, taken from reference TRBV5-5 and TRBJ1-4): DAGVTQSPTHLIKTRGQQVTLRCSPISGHKSVSWYQQVLGQGPQFIFQYYEKEERGRGNFPDRFSARQFPNYSSELNVNALLLGDSALYLCASSPGDRGREKLFFGSGTQLSVL.

The chain is built from TRBV9 and TRBJ2-5; 7 positions match TRBD2. The V gene end was trimmed by 0 bases and the J gene end by 4 bases; junction bases not matched to a gene: 3. The CDR3 totals 14 residues. Germline V CDR1 and CDR2: SGDLS, YYNGEE. The CDR3 is CASSVGGGRETQYF. CDR3 nucleotide sequence: TGTGCCAGCAGCGTAGGGGGAGGGAGAGAGACCCAGTACTTC.

V and J are TRBV7-9 and TRBJ2-7; D might be TRBD2 (5 bases). The V gene's germline CDR1 is SEHNR and CDR2 FQNEAQ (reference sequence). V dropped 3 bases and J dropped 6 bases, with 12 bases sitting between them. The CDR3 extends over 13 amino acids. The CDR3 nucleotides read TGTGCCAGCAGCTTCGGGGATTTAGGCGAGCAGTACTTC. Translated, it gives CASSFGDLGEQYF.

J is TRBJ2-7 and V is TRBV4-2; D is undetermined. The CDR3 loop spans 15 amino acids. Trimming cost V 6 bases and J 2 bases, with 17 bases left between them. CDR1 and CDR2 (germline): LGHNA, YNFKEQ. The DNA of the CDR3 is TGTGCCAGCAGTCAACCGGGTTCTGAACCCTACGAGCAGTACTTC. Its protein product is CASSQPGSEPYEQYF.

The CDR3 loop is CASTRTGGYSYTF. CDR3 in DNA: TGTGCCAGTACCCGAACAGGGGGCTACAGCTACACCTTC. The chain has TRBV6-5 and TRBJ1-2, with TRBD1 matching 9 bases. CDR1 and CDR2 from the germline V gene are MNHEY and SVGAGI. The J segment lost 9 bases and the V segment lost 9 bases, leaving 11 bases of the junction unmatched. The CDR3 sequence is 13 residues long.

The DNA of the CDR3 is TGTGCCAGCAGTCCTGGGGGGACGGAGATTTCGGTGTACCAAGAGACCCAGTACTTC. It codes for CASSPGGTEISVYQETQYF. This chain joins TRBV7-9 and TRBJ2-5; D is perhaps TRBD2 (6 bases). CDR1 SEHNR and CDR2 FQNEAQ come from the germline V gene (reference sequence). CDR3 length equals 19 residues. With 6 bases removed from V and 0 bases from J, the gap between germline ends came to 26 bases.

The chain links TRBV19 to TRBJ1-3, with D maybe TRBD1 (6 bases). From germline, CDR1 is LNHDA and CDR2 SQIVND (reference sequence). The CDR3 consists of 17 residues. V lost 3 bases, J lost 0 bases, and 15 bases lay in between. The CDR3: CASSMLRQAYSGNTIYF. As DNA, the CDR3 is TGTGCCAGTAGTATGCTAAGACAGGCGTACTCTGGAAACACCATATATTTT.

The chain employs TRBV5-1 and TRBJ2-1, with TRBD2 matching 8 bases. J was trimmed by 8 bases and V by 1 base; bases with no gene match: 20. CDR1 is SGHRS, CDR2 YFSETQ, per germline. The CDR3 length is 19 residues. The CDR3: CASSLQVVVSLAGRDEQFF. The DNA of the CDR3 is TGCGCCAGCAGCTTGCAGGTCGTCGTGAGTCTAGCGGGTAGGGATGAGCAGTTCTTC. The full variable domain, completed using reference TRBV5-1 and TRBJ2-1, is KAGVTQTPRYLIKTRGQQVTLSCSPISGHRSVSWYQQTPGQGLQFLFEYFSETQRNKGNFPGRFSGRQFSNSRSEMNVSTLELGDSALYLCASSLQVVVSLAGRDEQFFGPGTRLTVL.

This clone was seen more than once but under ten times. The chain combines TRBV7-2 with TRBJ2-7, with TRBD1 as a possible D gene (5 bases). The germline V gene encodes CDR1 SGHTA and CDR2 FQGNSA. This CDR3 has 13 amino acids. V was cut by 5 bases and J by 7 bases, with 15 bases left in between. The CDR3 DNA reads as TGTGCCAGCAGCGTACTCGACAGCGTAGAGCAGTACTTC. This translates into CASSVLDSVEQYF.

This rearrangement joins TRBV6-5 to TRBJ2-5; D not resolved. The J call may be in error: the DNA end matches TRBJ2-7 better. Per germline, CDR1 MNHEY and CDR2 SVGAGI. CDR3 length equals 13 residues. CDR3 sequence reads: CASRPNPTYEQYF. CDR3 coding DNA: TGTGCCAGCAGGCCCAACCCAACCTACGAGCAGTACTTC.

This rearrangement joins TRBV7-6 to TRBJ1-3; possible D gene TRBD1, 6 bases. Germline V lookup: CDR1 SGHVS, CDR2 FNYEAQ. The CDR3 sequence is 14 residues long. V lost 1 base and J lost 3, with 7 bases in between. CDR3 DNA: TGTGCCAGCAGCTTAGGGACAGATGGAAACACCATATATTTT. Protein: CASSLGTDGNTIYF.

The J gene is TRBJ2-4, the V gene TRBV10-2, with D possibly being TRBD2 (6 bases). Looked up from germline, CDR1 is WSHSY and CDR2 is SAAADI. V lost 4 bases, J lost 1 base, and 8 bases lay in between. This CDR3 contains 14 residues. Here the CDR3 DNA reads TGCGCCAGCAGTGCCGCGGGGGCCAAAAACATTCAGTACTTC. Translation: CASSAAGAKNIQYF.

The gene calls are TRBV5-1 and TRBJ2-3; a weak D match, TRBD2 (5 bases). The CDR3 length is 13 residues. Germline V lookup: CDR1 SGHRS, CDR2 YFSETQ. Trimming stripped 3 bases from V and 6 bases from J, with 11 bases between. This chain's CDR3 is CASSSLASDTQYF. The CDR3 bases are TGCGCCAGCAGCTCCCTAGCCTCGGATACGCAGTATTTT.

This clone was recorded once. The V and J genes are TRBV7-2 and TRBJ1-2; 8 bases match TRBD1. This CDR3 contains 15 residues. CDR1 is SGHTA and CDR2 is FQGNSA in the germline V gene. V lost 4 bases, J lost 2 bases, and 6 bases stayed unmatched. CDR3 sequence (DNA): TGTGCCAGCAGCTCTTCGGGACAGGCCAACTATGGCTACACCTTC. Translating gives CASSSSGQANYGYTF.

This clone was seen a few times. This chain joins TRBV4-3 and TRBJ1-3, with D maybe TRBD1 (5 bases). Looked up from germline, CDR1 is LGHNA and CDR2 is YSLEER. The CDR3 has 16 residues. The ends were cut back, 0 bases at V and 1 base at J, with 10 bases in the middle. As DNA, the CDR3 is TGCGCCAGCAGCCAAGACCTCGGGGGTTCTGGAAACACCATATATTTT. Its translation is CASSQDLGGSGNTIYF.

This clone was seen just once. The rearrangement uses TRBV11-2 and TRBJ1-6; 10 bases match TRBD1. Germline loops: CDR1 SGHAT, CDR2 FQNNGV. V lost 1 base and J lost 10; bases outside the gene matches: 1. The CDR3 has 14 residues. CDR3 sequence reads: CASSLGTGGSPLHF. Here the CDR3 DNA reads TGTGCCAGCAGCTTAGGGACAGGGGGGTCACCCCTCCACTTT.

This clone came up a few times. The CDR3 reads CASSITGWAFF. The CDR3 DNA reads as TGTGCCAGTAGTATTACGGGGTGGGCTTTCTTT. V usage is TRBV19 and J usage is TRBJ1-1; D is unresolved. Between the trimmed V and J ends, which lost 3 bases and 11 bases, there was a span of 10 bases. From germline, CDR1 is LNHDA and CDR2 SQIVND (reference sequence). This CDR3 comprises 11 residues.

The rearrangement joins TRBV28 to TRBJ1-5, with a possible D match to TRBD1 (6 bases). Germline assignment: CDR1 MDHEN and CDR2 SYDVKM. There are 12 residues in the CDR3. Trimming shortened V by 4 bases and J by 6 bases, and 7 bases separated the two germline ends. CDR3 nucleotide sequence: TGTGCCAGCAGTTCAGGGGTTCAGCCCCAGCATTTT. Its protein product is CASSSGVQPQHF.

The chain employs TRBV27 and TRBJ2-6; 7 bases are shared with TRBD2. Germline V lookup: CDR1 MNHEY, CDR2 SMNVEV (reference sequence). The junction had 10 bases not matched to a gene; V was cut back by 2 bases and J by 12 bases. The CDR3 has 15 residues. The CDR3 loop is CASSLTQGGPSVLTF. For the CDR3, the DNA is TGTGCCAGCAGTTTAACCCAGGGAGGGCCAAGCGTCCTGACTTTC.

In its sample, this clone was seen once. The V call is TRBV15, the J call TRBJ1-2; 8 bases are a match to TRBD1. This CDR3 has 14 residues. Trimming removed 1 base from V and 8 bases from J; junction bases left unmatched: 6. CDR1 is LNHNV and CDR2 is YYDKDF in the germline V gene (reference sequence). The CDR3 loop reads CATSRAGTGVGYTF. The CDR3, as DNA: TGTGCCACCAGCAGAGCAGGGACAGGTGTAGGCTACACCTTC.

Only a few counts were recorded for this clone. Here the CDR3 DNA reads TGTGCCAGCGAAATCTTACCAGGCAGTCCTGGAAACACCATATATTTT. This encodes CASEILPGSPGNTIYF. The chain joins TRBV5-6 to TRBJ1-3; the D is unclear. Trimming stripped 7 bases from V and 2 bases from J, with 19 bases between. The CDR3 consists of 16 residues. CDR1 and CDR2 (germline): SGHDT, YYEEEE.

This clone was counted between two and nine times. The chain uses TRBV23-1 and TRBJ2-1, with a tentative D call TRBD2 (6 bases). TRBV23-1 is flagged as an ORF with uncertain function. CDR3 length equals 14 residues. With 4 bases removed from V and 7 bases from J, the gap between germline ends came to 14 bases. Written as DNA, the CDR3 is TGCGCCAGCAGTCCGCCTAGCGAGGTAAATGAGCAGTTCTTC. It yields the protein CASSPPSEVNEQFF.

In the case of this clone: A far larger clone lies a single base away; this is likely a read error. This chain connects TRBV7-3 to TRBJ2-1, with TRBD2 matching over 8 bases. V gave up 7 bases and J gave up 5 bases; unmatched junction bases: 4. The germline V gene has CDR1 SGHTA and CDR2 FQGTGA. CDR3 length equals 13 residues. The CDR3 DNA is TGTGCCAGCACGGCGGGGGGCCACAATGAGCAGTTCTTC. It codes for CASTAGGHNEQFF.

The gene calls are TRBV9 and TRBJ2-7; 10 bases are a match to TRBD2. CDR3 size: 15 residues. The germline V gene has CDR1 SGDLS and CDR2 YYNGEE. The V and J ends lost 4 bases and 4 bases, in that order; junction bases with no gene match: 8. CDR3 nucleotides: TGTGCCAGCAGCCCTAGCGGGGGCCCTCTATACGAGCAGTACTTC. Translation gives CASSPSGGPLYEQYF.